These 20 T cell receptor beta chains share one sample of origin, sequenced in a study of glioma-infiltrating T cells. Amplification of TCR alpha and beta CDR3 regions from RNA used iRepertoire nested multiplex PCR. TCRdb itself ran the multiplex PCR reads through MiXCR, one entry per CDR3 protein. The sample lists about 130,000 distinct CDR3 sequences, under 25% seen once, with around 28% in the top ten. The sequenced sample consisted of glioma tissue, nonneoplastic brain tissue, or PBMCs (not recorded which). The receptors originated from a human donor with low-grade glioma or glioblastoma, undergoing nonglioma brain surgery, or in good health (not recorded which).

CDR3 bases: TGTGCCAGCACCATGGCGCAAGAGACCCAGTACTTC. It is translated as CASTMAQETQYF. J is TRBJ2-5 and V is TRBV6-1; D not resolved. V was cut by 7 bases and J by 2 bases, with 8 bases left in between. The CDR3 has 12 residues. Germline V lookup: CDR1 MNHNS, CDR2 SASEGT.

In regard to this clonotype: Just one base apart from a much larger clone, this may be a read error. J is TRBJ2-1 and V is TRBV28, with 8 bases lining up with TRBD2. V was clipped by 6 bases and J by 5 bases; unmatched bases: 9. The CDR3 loop spans 15 amino acids. Germline loops: CDR1 MDHEN, CDR2 SYDVKM. In DNA form, the CDR3 reads TGTGCCAGCAGCCGACCGGGTAGCGGGGACAATGAGCAGTTCTTC. Translated: CASSRPGSGDNEQFF.

As to this clonotype: This may come from a read error, since a much larger clone is one base off. Because the CDR3 is missing its conserved closing phenylalanine or tryptophan, this is likely a read error. V usage is TRBV20-1 and J usage is TRBJ1-5; 9 bases line up with TRBD1. Germline-derived CDR1 and CDR2 are DFQATT and SNEGSKA (reference sequence). This CDR3 has 14 residues. V lost 4 bases, J lost 4 bases, and 5 bases stayed unmatched. The CDR3 reads CSATSGQGNQPQHC. The CDR3 DNA reads TGCAGTGCTACCTCGGGACAGGGAAATCAGCCCCAGCATTGT.

The rearrangement links TRBV12-3 or TRBV12-4 to TRBJ2-3; D not certain. V was pared by 3 bases and J by 6 bases, with 10 bases between. The CDR3 extends over 13 amino acids. CDR3 sequence reads: CASSFRIGDTQYF. The CDR3 DNA sequence: TGTGCCAGCAGTTTTAGGATAGGCGATACGCAGTATTTT.

The table lists this clonotype with a few counts. The V call is TRBV7-2, the J call TRBJ1-1; unclear D gene. V dropped 3 bases and J dropped 2 bases, with 13 bases sitting between them. This CDR3 has 15 amino acids. Germline CDR1 is SGHTA and CDR2 is FQGNSA. The CDR3 region has the DNA TGTGCCAGCAGCTTCCCTGCCAAGGTAAACACTGAAGCTTTCTTT. Its protein is CASSFPAKVNTEAFF.

As concerns this clonotype: This clone may be a read error of a much larger clone one base away. This chain joins TRBV6-2 or TRBV6-3 and TRBJ2-5; no firm D call. This CDR3 is 12 amino acids long. Germline V gene data show CDR1 as MNHEY and CDR2 as SVGEGT. CDR3 protein: CASADPQQTQYF. CDR3 sequence (DNA): TGTGCCAGCGCCGATCCCCAACAGACCCAGTACTTC.

V is TRBV10-3 and J is TRBJ2-5; TRBD2 matches 11 bases. Trimming at V came to 0 bases and at J to 1 base, leaving 13 bases not matched to a gene. Germline CDR1 reads ENHRY; CDR2 reads SYGVKD. The CDR3 runs 20 residues. CDR3 bases: TGTGCCATCAGTGAGTCCCCCGGCGTACTAGCGGGGGCCCGCCAAGAGACCCAGTACTTC. Encoded protein: CAISESPGVLAGARQETQYF.

This clonotype was counted between two and nine times. This chain joins TRBV10-2 and TRBJ1-3; tentatively, D is TRBD1 (6 bases). The V gene's germline CDR1 is WSHSY and CDR2 SAAADI. V was cut by 11 bases and J by 0 bases, with 11 bases left in between. The CDR3 runs to 13 residues. CDR3 in DNA: TGCGCCTCCAGGACAGCCTCTGGAAACACCATATATTTT. Translated, it gives CASRTASGNTIYF.

This clonotype was observed a few times. The chain carries TRBV19 and TRBJ1-1, with D possibly matching TRBD1 (5 bases). The length of the CDR3 is 12 residues. The germline gives CDR1 LNHDA, CDR2 SQIVND (reference sequence). Trimming removed 8 bases at V and 0 bases at J, with 7 bases between. DNA of the CDR3: TGTGCCAGTTGGGGCCTGAACACTGAAGCTTTCTTT. Translating it yields CASWGLNTEAFF.

This clonotype was observed at least ten times. V is TRBV6-1 and J is TRBJ2-5; 13 positions agree with TRBD2. The CDR3 runs to 16 residues. In germline, CDR1 is MNHNS, CDR2 SASEGT. The J segment lost 5 bases and the V segment lost 7 bases, leaving 10 bases of the junction unmatched. In DNA form, the CDR3 reads TGTGCCAGCACCTCGACTAGCGGGAGGCGCCGGGAGACCCAGTACTTC. The encoded protein is CASTSTSGRRRETQYF.

A few counts support this clonotype. The CDR3 reads CASSAGIAVETQYF. In nucleotides, the CDR3 is TGTGCCAGCAGTGCGGGGATAGCGGTAGAGACCCAGTACTTC. V gene TRBV6-1 combines with J gene TRBJ2-5; weak D call: TRBD2 (6 bases). CDR1 is MNHNS, CDR2 SASEGT, per germline. Trimming took 4 bases from V and 4 from J, leaving 13 bases between them. This CDR3 has 14 residues.

J is TRBJ1-1 and V is TRBV24-1, with 8 bases matching TRBD1. In germline, CDR1 is KGHDR, CDR2 SFDVKD. J gave up 7 bases and V 4 bases, and 10 bases lay outside the gene matches. The CDR3 is made up of 15 amino acids. The CDR3 loop is CATSDPGQGKGEAFF. CDR3 nucleotide sequence: TGTGCCACCAGTGACCCCGGACAGGGCAAAGGTGAAGCTTTCTTT.

The V and J genes are TRBV28 and TRBJ2-3, with D possibly matching TRBD2 (6 bases). This CDR3 is built from 15 residues. V dropped 9 bases and J dropped 1 base, with 17 bases sitting between them. CDR1 MDHEN and CDR2 SYDVKM come from the germline V gene. CDR3 sequence reads: CASSVLGEGTDTQYF. Written as DNA, the CDR3 is TGTGCCAGTAGTGTTCTAGGGGAGGGCACAGATACGCAGTATTTT. Using reference TRBV28 and TRBJ2-3 for the parts outside the CDR3, the full variable domain is DVKVTQSSRYLVKRTGEKVFLECVQDMDHENMFWYRQDPGLGLRLIYFSYDVKMKEKGDIPEGYSVSREKKERFSLILESASTNQTSMYLCASSVLGEGTDTQYFGPGTRLTVL.

CDR3 bases: TGTGCCAGCAGCCTCCTCGCCTTTGACCCCGGCACAGATACGCAGTATTTT. Translation gives CASSLLAFDPGTDTQYF. V usage is TRBV11-2 and J usage is TRBJ2-3, with D uncertain. CDR3 length equals 17 residues. V was pared by 5 bases and J by 1 base, with 19 bases between. Germline CDR1 reads SGHAT; CDR2 reads FQNNGV.

The V and J genes are TRBV28 and TRBJ2-7; D tentatively fits TRBD1 or TRBD2 (6 bases each). The CDR3 consists of 15 residues. Trimming removed 8 bases at V and 4 bases at J, with 21 bases between. The V gene's germline CDR1 is MDHEN and CDR2 SYDVKM. CDR3 sequence reads: CASSGAPVNGYEQYV. In DNA, the CDR3 is TGTGCCAGCTCGGGGGCACCCGTGAACGGATACGAGCAGTACGTC.

This clonotype came up a few times. The chain has TRBV7-2 and TRBJ2-3; D might be TRBD1 (5 bases). Germline CDR1 and CDR2: SGHTA and FQGNSA. Trimming pared 3 bases from V and 3 bases from J, leaving 10 bases between. This CDR3 is built from 14 residues. This CDR3 reads CASSLARATDTQYF. The CDR3, as DNA: TGTGCCAGCAGCTTGGCCAGGGCAACAGATACGCAGTATTTT.

The genes are TRBV5-1 and TRBJ1-3; D remains ambiguous. Germline loops: CDR1 SGHRS, CDR2 YFSETQ. This CDR3 has 15 amino acids. V lost 0 bases and J 2 bases, leaving 9 bases between the germline ends. In DNA form, the CDR3 reads TGCGCCAGCAGCTTGGGGGGATATGCTGGAAACACCATATATTTT. Residues: CASSLGGYAGNTIYF.

This chain joins TRBV6-1 and TRBJ2-7; D might be TRBD1 (5 bases). Trimming removed 2 bases at V and 5 bases at J, with 16 bases between. This CDR3 region has 15 residues. Germline V gene data show CDR1 as MNHNS and CDR2 as SASEGT. The CDR3 here is CASSEQGDGSHEQYV. The CDR3 bases are TGTGCCAGCAGTGAACAGGGTGACGGATCCCACGAGCAGTACGTC.

This clonotype was counted only a few times. The V gene is TRBV29-1, the J gene TRBJ2-3; D is ambiguous. The germline V and J ends were trimmed by 7 bases and 6 bases, with 5 bases remaining between them. This CDR3 contains 9 residues. Germline V CDR1 and CDR2: SQVTM, ANQGSEA. In DNA, the CDR3 is TGCAGCGCCCCGGATACGCAGTATTTT. It is translated as CSAPDTQYF.

The gene calls are TRBV20-1 and TRBJ2-2, with D unclear. The CDR3 has 13 amino acids. V lost 3 bases to trimming and J lost 6 bases, with 11 bases between them. Germline CDR1 DFQATT, CDR2 SNEGSKA (reference sequence). CDR3 DNA: TGCAGTGCTAGGGATGACTTGGCCGGGGAGCTGTTTTTT. Its translation: CSARDDLAGELFF.